The T cell receptor (beta chain) described here comes from a study of T cells in Graves' hyperthyroidism and ophthalmopathy. Study-wide findings and caveats: Most thyroid clonotypes expanded above 0.001 were also detected in blood. Ophthalmopathy cases were set apart from stable hyperthyroidism by a 13 V-J model.

RNA transcripts were the template for amplifying TCR beta CDR3 regions. HTBI primers were the set used in a first-round RT-PCR of the TCR CDR3. TCRdb reprocessed the multiplex PCR reads via MiXCR and lists one record per CDR3 protein. Here the sample spans 300,000 to 450,000 distinct CDR3 sequences, around 14% being singletons. CDR1 is SGHTS, CDR2 YDEGEE, per germline. This CDR3 is 15 amino acids long. Trimming removed 0 bases at V and 5 bases at J, with 12 bases between. The sample holds many counts of this clonotype. Its specificity is not known. Criteria for exclusion of patients were uncontrolled infection, other autoimmune disease, pregnancy or lactation. From more than 9.5 ml of fresh peripheral blood, PBMCs were isolated.

The source is an older woman with Graves' hyperthyroidism. Sequencing was carried out using blood. The chain recombines TRBV5-8 with TRBJ2-1, with D possibly being TRBD1 (5 bases). The CDR3: CASSLGRALDNEQFF. As DNA, the CDR3 is TGTGCCAGCAGCTTGGGCAGGGCCTTGGACAATGAGCAGTTCTTC.